Below, one TCR beta chain is given with its context. This sample was included in a study of CD8 T cells in Susac syndrome. Germline CDR1 DFQATT, CDR2 SNEGSKA (reference sequence). Trimming cost V 3 bases and J 3 bases, with 7 bases left between them. The CDR3 length is 12 residues. Sequencing of TCR beta was performed on blood CD8+ and CD4+ T cells. Healthy donors served as age- and sex-matched controls. TEMRA cells were enriched by FACS, and CD4+ and CD8+ T cells were negatively isolated. When the RNA was reverse transcribed, random hexamers were used with an input of about 0.5 to 1 ug. By means of immunoSEQ multiplex PCR, TCR beta CDR3 spanning 54 Vbeta and 13 Jbeta underwent amplification. TCRdb recomputed calls from the immunoSEQ multiplex PCR reads with MiXCR, one row per CDR3 protein. In the table there are 180,000 or so distinct CDR3 sequences, less than 95% of which are singletons.

Sample: CD4+ T cells from PBMCs. The receptor comes from a human donor in good health. The chain carries TRBV20-1 and TRBJ2-3; D gene ambiguous. CDR3 DNA sequence: TGCAGTGCTAGTAGGCCTACAGATACGCAGTATTTT. It encodes CSASRPTDTQYF.